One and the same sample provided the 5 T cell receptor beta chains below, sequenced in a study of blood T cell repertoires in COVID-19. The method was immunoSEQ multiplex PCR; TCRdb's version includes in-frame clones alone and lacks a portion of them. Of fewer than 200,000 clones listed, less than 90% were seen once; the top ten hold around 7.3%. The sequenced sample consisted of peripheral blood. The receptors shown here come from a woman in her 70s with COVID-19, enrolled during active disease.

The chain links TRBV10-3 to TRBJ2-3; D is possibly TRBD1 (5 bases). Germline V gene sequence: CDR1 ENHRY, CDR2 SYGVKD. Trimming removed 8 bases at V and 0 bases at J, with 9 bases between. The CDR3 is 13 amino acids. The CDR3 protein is CAIAGFSTDTQYF. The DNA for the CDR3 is TGTGCCATCGCAGGGTTTAGCACAGATACGCAGTATTTT.

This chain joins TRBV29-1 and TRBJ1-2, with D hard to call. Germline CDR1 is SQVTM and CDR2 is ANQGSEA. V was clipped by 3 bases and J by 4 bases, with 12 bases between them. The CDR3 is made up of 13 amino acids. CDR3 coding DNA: TGCAGCGTTGATCCTGGACTAAGCTATGGCTACACCTTC. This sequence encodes CSVDPGLSYGYTF.

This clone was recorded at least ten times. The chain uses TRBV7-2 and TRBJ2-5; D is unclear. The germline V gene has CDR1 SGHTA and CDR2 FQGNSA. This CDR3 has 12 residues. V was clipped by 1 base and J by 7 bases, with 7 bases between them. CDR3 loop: CASSLGTGTQYF. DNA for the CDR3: TGTGCCAGCAGCTTAGGAACGGGGACCCAGTACTTC.

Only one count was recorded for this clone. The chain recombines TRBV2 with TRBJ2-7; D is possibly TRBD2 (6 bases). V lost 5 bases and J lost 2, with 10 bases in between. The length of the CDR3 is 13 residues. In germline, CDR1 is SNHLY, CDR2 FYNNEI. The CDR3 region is CASSRDFTYEQYF. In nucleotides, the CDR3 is TGTGCCAGCAGTAGGGACTTCACCTACGAGCAGTACTTC.

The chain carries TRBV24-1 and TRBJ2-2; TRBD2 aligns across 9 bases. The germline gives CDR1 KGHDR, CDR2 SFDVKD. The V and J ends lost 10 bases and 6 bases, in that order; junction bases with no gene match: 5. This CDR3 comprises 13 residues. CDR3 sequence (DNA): TGTGCCACGTGTCTAGCGGGATCCGGGGAGCTGTTTTTT. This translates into CATCLAGSGELFF.